A single sample gave rise to the 21 T cell receptor beta chains below, sequenced in a study of cytomegalovirus exposure and HLA in healthy donors. Primers: 60 Vbeta forward and 13 Jbeta reverse. Data came from immunoSEQ multiplex PCR; TCRdb stores just in-frame clones and leaves some out. The table for this sample gives about 130,000 clones. The sample comprised PBMCs. These receptors originate from a man aged 18-30 years in good health and CMV-seronegative.

The rearrangement links TRBV30 to TRBJ2-7; tentatively, D is TRBD1 (6 bases). With 5 bases removed from V and 0 bases from J, the gap between germline ends came to 11 bases. Germline CDR1 and CDR2: GTSNPN and SVGIG (reference sequence). The CDR3 runs 13 residues. The CDR3 DNA reads as TGTGCCTGGGGGACATTCAGCTCCTACGAGCAGTACTTC. As protein: CAWGTFSSYEQYF.

The gene calls are TRBV5-8 and TRBJ1-5, with D possibly being TRBD1 (5 bases). The germline V gene has CDR1 SGHTS and CDR2 YDEGEE. The CDR3 runs to 15 residues. V gave up 5 bases and J gave up 5 bases, with 17 bases separating them. The CDR3 nucleotides read TGTGCCAGCAGACTGTCGACAGTCCGTCATCAGCCCCAGCATTTT. Protein sequence: CASRLSTVRHQPQHF.

V is TRBV18 and J is TRBJ2-7; D is perhaps TRBD2 (6 bases). V shed 6 bases and J shed 3 bases, with 18 bases lying between them. This CDR3 spans 15 amino acids. Germline V CDR1 and CDR2: KGHSH, LQKENI. The CDR3 nucleotides read TGTGCCAGCTCTCGATCCGGGACTGAAGTCTACGAGCAGTACTTC. This codes for CASSRSGTEVYEQYF.

The rearrangement joins TRBV27 to TRBJ1-1; D not certain. CDR1 MNHEY and CDR2 SMNVEV come from the germline V gene (reference sequence). V gave up 5 bases and J gave up 0 bases, with 13 bases separating them. The CDR3 is 15 amino acids. In DNA, the CDR3 is TGTGCCAGCAGTCAGAGTTGGAGCATGAACACTGAAGCTTTCTTT. It codes for CASSQSWSMNTEAFF.

The chain couples TRBV18 to TRBJ2-1, with a tentative D call TRBD2 (6 bases). Germline loops: CDR1 KGHSH, CDR2 LQKENI. This CDR3 contains 16 residues. V lost 3 bases and J lost 9, with 21 bases in between. The CDR3 loop is CASSPVDGSPRSEQFF. CDR3 DNA: TGTGCCAGCTCACCTGTCGACGGGAGCCCACGGAGTGAGCAGTTCTTC.

This chain connects TRBV9 to TRBJ1-2, with 8 bases identical to TRBD1. Trimming removed 0 bases from V and 6 bases from J; junction bases left unmatched: 1. CDR3 length: 13 residues. Germline V gene lookup returns CDR1 SGDLS and CDR2 YYNGEE. The CDR3 sequence is CASSVETGDGYTF. The DNA of the CDR3 is TGTGCCAGCAGCGTAGAGACAGGGGATGGCTACACCTTC.

The chain recombines TRBV4-1 with TRBJ1-2; TRBD1 matches 9 bases. V dropped 6 bases and J dropped 3; count of bases not matched to a gene: 17. The CDR3 totals 18 residues. In germline, CDR1 is MGHRA, CDR2 YSYEKL. This CDR3 reads CASRNQGQGTLTHYGYTF. The CDR3 bases are TGCGCCAGCAGAAACCAAGGACAGGGGACGCTAACCCACTATGGCTACACCTTC.

J is TRBJ1-3 and V is TRBV19; maybe TRBD1 (6 bases). Trimming shortened V by 7 bases and J by 8 bases, and 18 bases separated the two germline ends. The CDR3 has 14 residues. Germline lookup yields CDR1 LNHDA and CDR2 SQIVND (reference sequence). The CDR3 coding sequence is TGTGCCAGTACTGGGACACCCCCTCCAGACACCATATATTTT. Amino acid sequence: CASTGTPPPDTIYF.

The V gene is TRBV5-1, the J gene TRBJ1-4; TRBD1 agrees at 8 bases. The CDR3 runs to 14 residues. The V gene end was trimmed by 2 bases and the J gene end by 7 bases; junction bases not matched to a gene: 4. Germline CDR1 reads SGHRS; CDR2 reads YFSETQ. The CDR3, as DNA: TGCGCCAGCAGCTTTGGACAGGGTGGTGAAAAACTGTTTTTT. Protein product: CASSFGQGGEKLFF.

This sequence joins TRBV5-1 and TRBJ2-6, with TRBD1 matching over 9 bases. The V gene end was trimmed by 4 bases and the J gene end by 12 bases; junction bases not matched to a gene: 11. The CDR3 consists of 15 residues. CDR1 and CDR2 (germline): SGHRS, YFSETQ. In nucleotides, the CDR3 is TGCGCCAGCAGCCCTCCAGCGGGACAGGGAACCGTCCTGACTTTC. Translation: CASSPPAGQGTVLTF. Full variable domain (rest looked up from reference TRBV5-1 and TRBJ2-6): KAGVTQTPRYLIKTRGQQVTLSCSPISGHRSVSWYQQTPGQGLQFLFEYFSETQRNKGNFPGRFSGRQFSNSRSEMNVSTLELGDSALYLCASSPPAGQGTVLTFGAGSRLTVL.

The chain employs TRBV20-1 and TRBJ1-2; 8 bases map to TRBD1. The CDR3 length is 11 residues. CDR1 DFQATT and CDR2 SNEGSKA come from the germline V gene (reference sequence). V lost 4 bases to trimming and J lost 8 bases; unmatched junction nucleotides: 3. CDR3 sequence (DNA): TGCAGTGCTACCAGGGGGCACGGCTACACCTTC. Amino acids: CSATRGHGYTF.

J is TRBJ2-2 and V is TRBV4-2; 15 nucleotides agree with TRBD2. J gave up 3 bases and V 10 bases, and 9 bases lay outside the gene matches. Germline CDR1 reads LGHNA; CDR2 reads YNFKEQ. CDR3 length: 17 residues. The CDR3 nucleotides read TGTGCCACCAAAGGGACTAGCGGGAGGCCGGACACCGGGGAGCTGTTTTTT. Protein sequence: CATKGTSGRPDTGELFF.

V usage is TRBV7-9 and J usage is TRBJ1-1; TRBD1 aligns across 7 bases. Germline CDR1 is SEHNR and CDR2 is FQNEAQ (reference sequence). The CDR3 consists of 17 residues. V gave up 4 bases and J gave up 1 base; unmatched junction bases: 12. For the CDR3, the DNA is TGTGCCAGCAGCTGGAATGTAGGGGGCGCGAGGAACACTGAAGCTTTCTTT. It translates to CASSWNVGGARNTEAFF.

The J gene is TRBJ2-2, the V gene TRBV4-1; D ambiguous. Trimming pared 4 bases from V and 0 bases from J, leaving 6 bases between. From germline, CDR1 is MGHRA and CDR2 YSYEKL. The CDR3 runs to 14 residues. CDR3 nucleotide sequence: TGCGCCAGCAGCCCCCAAACGAACACCGGGGAGCTGTTTTTT. It yields the protein CASSPQTNTGELFF.

The CDR3 DNA sequence: TGTGCCACCAGCCCACTTACAGGGGAAGAGACCCAGTACTTC. This codes for CATSPLTGEETQYF. V gene TRBV15 combines with J gene TRBJ2-5; TRBD1 aligns across 7 bases. The CDR3 covers 14 residues. V dropped 5 bases and J dropped 3; count of bases not matched to a gene: 6. Per germline, CDR1 LNHNV and CDR2 YYDKDF (reference sequence).

The chain uses TRBV13 and TRBJ1-2; 11 bases map to TRBD1. The CDR3 covers 16 residues. The germline gives CDR1 PRHDT, CDR2 FYEKMQ (reference sequence). Losses at the gene ends were 5 bases for V and 5 bases for J; bases not matched to a gene: 10. CDR3 region: CASSLSEDRGRYGYTF. For the CDR3, the DNA is TGTGCCAGCAGCCTGAGCGAGGACAGGGGGCGTTATGGCTACACCTTC.

The rearrangement joins TRBV18 to TRBJ1-1; the D is unclear. The germline V and J ends were trimmed by 0 bases and 2 bases, with 16 bases remaining between them. CDR1 and CDR2 (germline): KGHSH, LQKENI. The CDR3 spans 17 residues. CDR3 bases: TGTGCCAGCTCACCACCCGACACCTTAATGTTTAACACTGAAGCTTTCTTT. Protein sequence: CASSPPDTLMFNTEAFF. Drawing the rest from reference TRBV18 and TRBJ1-1, the complete variable domain is NAGVMQNPRHLVRRRGQEARLRCSPMKGHSHVYWYRQLPEEGLKFMVYLQKENIIDESGMPKERFSAEFPKEGPSILRIQQVVRGDSAAYFCASSPPDTLMFNTEAFFGQGTRLTVV.

This rearrangement joins TRBV5-1 to TRBJ2-7, with 9 bases fitting TRBD2. Trimming at V came to 0 bases and at J to 2 bases, leaving 6 bases not matched to a gene. Germline CDR1 SGHRS, CDR2 YFSETQ. The CDR3 spans 16 residues. The CDR3 protein is CASSLGGSGGTYEQYF. The CDR3 DNA follows: TGCGCCAGCAGCTTGGGTGGTAGCGGGGGTACCTACGAGCAGTACTTC. The variable domain in full, completed from reference TRBV5-1 and TRBJ2-7, reads KAGVTQTPRYLIKTRGQQVTLSCSPISGHRSVSWYQQTPGQGLQFLFEYFSETQRNKGNFPGRFSGRQFSNSRSEMNVSTLELGDSALYLCASSLGGSGGTYEQYFGPGTRLTVT.

The rearrangement uses TRBV2 and TRBJ2-1, with D possibly being TRBD1 (6 bases). The germline V gene has CDR1 SNHLY and CDR2 FYNNEI. This CDR3 spans 19 amino acids. The ends were cut back, 3 bases at V and 4 bases at J, with 25 bases in the middle. CDR3 in DNA: TGTGCCAGCAGTGAGACTATTTGGGGGCACCACATCTTTTACAATGAGCAGTTCTTC. It yields the protein CASSETIWGHHIFYNEQFF.

The genes are TRBV18 and TRBJ2-5, with a weak D call TRBD2 (6 bases). This CDR3 spans 14 amino acids. Germline V gene data show CDR1 as KGHSH and CDR2 as LQKENI. Trimming took off 0 bases at V and 11 bases at J, with 16 bases between the two ends. The CDR3 reads CASSPPGDSREQYF. CDR3 DNA: TGTGCCAGCTCACCACCAGGTGATTCCCGGGAGCAGTACTTC.

Note on this clone: This CDR3 is also generated by other DNA sequences in the sample. The rearrangement joins TRBV15 to TRBJ1-5; D is unresolved. The CDR3 has 14 residues. Germline V gene sequence: CDR1 LNHNV, CDR2 YYDKDF (reference sequence). Trimming pared 0 bases from V and 4 bases from J, leaving 7 bases between. This CDR3 is CATSRDRGNQPQHF. CDR3 DNA sequence: TGTGCCACCAGCAGAGATCGAGGGAATCAGCCCCAGCATTTT.